This record concerns one TCR beta chain sequence. Its antigen is unknown. The sample comes from a study of cytomegalovirus exposure and HLA in healthy donors. Study results and limitations: In a later analysis, TCR beta V- and J-gene trimming was associated with a missense DCLRE1C variant. A list of 150 or so TCR beta chains associated with cytomegalovirus was given.

The PCR made use of 60 Vbeta and 13 Jbeta primers. TCRdb's table, derived via immunoSEQ multiplex PCR, lists solely in-frame clones and lacks some. The sample carries around 150,000 clones, around 77% recorded once. Sequenced sample: PBMCs. The sequence derives from a woman in her 50s in good health and CMV-seronegative.

In DNA, the CDR3 is TGCAGCGTTGACGCCCCGGGGACAGGGGACGGCTACACCTTC. Translating it yields CSVDAPGTGDGYTF. The V call is TRBV29-1, the J call TRBJ1-2; 10 nucleotides agree with TRBD1. The germline V gene has CDR1 SQVTM and CDR2 ANQGSEA. The CDR3 spans 14 residues. After removal of 3 bases from V and 8 bases from J, the junction contained 9 bases not matched to a gene. The full variable domain, with the rest looked up from reference TRBV29-1 and TRBJ1-2, is SAVISQKPSRDICQRGTSLTIQCQVDSQVTMMFWYRQQPGQSLTLIATANQGSEATYESGFVIDKFPISRPNLTFSTLTVSNMSPEDSSIYLCSVDAPGTGDGYTFGSGTRLTVV.